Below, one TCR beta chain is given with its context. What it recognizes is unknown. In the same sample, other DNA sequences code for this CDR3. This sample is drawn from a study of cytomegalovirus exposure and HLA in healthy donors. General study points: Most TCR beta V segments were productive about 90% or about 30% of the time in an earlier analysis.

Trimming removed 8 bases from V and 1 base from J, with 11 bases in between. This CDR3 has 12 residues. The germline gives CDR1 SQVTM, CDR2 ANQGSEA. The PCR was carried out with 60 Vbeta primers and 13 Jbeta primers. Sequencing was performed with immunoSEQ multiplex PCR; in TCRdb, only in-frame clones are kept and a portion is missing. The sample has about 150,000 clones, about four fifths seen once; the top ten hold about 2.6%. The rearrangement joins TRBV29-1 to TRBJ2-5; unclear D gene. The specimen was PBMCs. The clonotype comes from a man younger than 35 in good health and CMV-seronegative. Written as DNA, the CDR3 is TGCAGCCTGCTGAGCGCCCAAGAGACCCAGTACTTC. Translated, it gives CSLLSAQETQYF.